The next 27 T cell receptor beta chains were all read from a single sample in a study of blood T cell repertoires in COVID-19. Clones were read by immunoSEQ multiplex PCR, and TCRdb kept only the in-frame ones, dropping some. The sample records about 150,000 clones, 82% being singletons. The specimen was peripheral blood. Receptor source: a human donor with acute or convalescent COVID-19. The donor label of this sample is uncertain.

This chain links TRBV25-1 with TRBJ2-2, with D uncertain. The CDR3 loop spans 16 amino acids. The V end lost 3 bases, the J end lost 2 bases, and 13 bases lay between the germline ends. The germline gives CDR1 MGHDK, CDR2 SYGVNS. The CDR3 loop reads CASSDYGRRNTGELFF. The CDR3 region has the DNA TGTGCCAGCAGTGACTATGGCAGGCGAAACACCGGGGAGCTGTTTTTT.

The sample holds a few counts of this clone. The rearrangement joins TRBV18 to TRBJ1-2, with D possibly matching TRBD1 (6 bases). Trimming removed 3 bases at V and 7 bases at J, with 15 bases between. The CDR3 consists of 14 residues. The V gene's germline CDR1 is KGHSH and CDR2 LQKENI. DNA of the CDR3: TGTGCCAGCTCACCGGGGGGGGCGATGGCTGGCTACACCTTC. Protein product: CASSPGGAMAGYTF. Supplemented by reference TRBV18 and TRBJ1-2, the full variable domain reads NAGVMQNPRHLVRRRGQEARLRCSPMKGHSHVYWYRQLPEEGLKFMVYLQKENIIDESGMPKERFSAEFPKEGPSILRIQQVVRGDSAAYFCASSPGGAMAGYTFGSGTRLTVV.

This clone was recorded a few times. The CDR3 protein is CASSYRGAQNYGYTF. CDR3 coding DNA: TGTGCCAGCAGTTACCGGGGGGCGCAGAACTATGGCTACACCTTC. V and J are TRBV6-2 or TRBV6-3 and TRBJ1-2, with D possibly TRBD1 on 6 matching bases. The CDR3 has 15 amino acids. Trimming pared 2 bases from V and 2 bases from J, leaving 12 bases between. Germline V lookup: CDR1 MNHEY, CDR2 SVGEGT.

The CDR3 spells CASSYSSDTEAFF. In DNA form, the CDR3 reads TGTGCCAGCAGTTACTCGAGCGACACTGAAGCTTTCTTT. The rearrangement links TRBV6-5 to TRBJ1-1; no clear D. Germline assignment: CDR1 MNHEY and CDR2 SVGAGI. Between the trimmed V and J ends, which lost 0 bases and 3 bases, there was a span of 5 bases. There are 13 residues in the CDR3.

The rearrangement joins TRBV14 to TRBJ1-2; TRBD1 is a possible D gene (5 bases). V shed 4 bases and J shed 4 bases, with 13 bases lying between them. Looked up from germline, CDR1 is SGHDN and CDR2 is FVKESK. The CDR3 sequence is 14 residues long. CDR3 sequence reads: CASSRVGLTYGYTF. The DNA of the CDR3 is TGTGCCAGCAGCCGGGTGGGACTGACCTATGGCTACACCTTC.

This chain joins TRBV5-1 and TRBJ2-3; D is possibly TRBD2 (7 bases). CDR1 is SGHRS and CDR2 is YFSETQ in the germline V gene. The CDR3 has 15 amino acids. Trimming pared 4 bases from V and 8 bases from J, leaving 20 bases between. The CDR3 region is CASSQSTGGPGTQYF. The CDR3 coding sequence is TGCGCCAGCAGCCAGAGTACGGGGGGCCCGGGTACGCAGTATTTT.

V gene TRBV6-1 combines with J gene TRBJ2-7; TRBD1 matches 7 bases. The CDR3 length is 16 residues. V lost 4 bases to trimming and J lost 1 base; unmatched junction nucleotides: 10. Germline V lookup: CDR1 MNHNS, CDR2 SASEGT. The CDR3 is CASSASGQGVSYEQYF. The CDR3 DNA sequence: TGTGCCAGCAGTGCGAGTGGGCAGGGGGTTTCCTACGAGCAGTACTTC.

The chain is built from TRBV25-1 and TRBJ1-5; D not resolved. V was pared by 6 bases and J by 1 base, with 10 bases between. Germline V lookup: CDR1 MGHDK, CDR2 SYGVNS. There are 14 residues in the CDR3. For the CDR3, the DNA is TGTGCCAGCAGGAGGGAACGGAGCAATCAGCCCCAGCATTTT. It yields the protein CASRRERSNQPQHF.

The chain is built from TRBV19 and TRBJ1-5, with TRBD1 matching 8 bases. The CDR3 has 18 residues. Trimming cost V 8 bases and J 4 bases; bases outside gene matches: 19. Germline CDR1 and CDR2: LNHDA and SQIVND (reference sequence). The CDR3 spells CASSFTLLGTGGNQPQHF. The CDR3 bases are TGTGCCAGTTCTTTTACTTTACTAGGGACAGGTGGAAATCAGCCCCAGCATTTT. The full variable domain, with the rest looked up from reference TRBV19 and TRBJ1-5, is DGGITQSPKYLFRKEGQNVTLSCEQNLNHDAMYWYRQDPGQGLRLIYYSQIVNDFQKGDIAEGYSVSREKKESFPLTVTSAQKNPTAFYLCASSFTLLGTGGNQPQHFGDGTRLSIL.

J is TRBJ1-4 and V is TRBV3-1 (or the pseudogene TRBV3-2); a possible D gene is TRBD1 (5 bases). Trimming took off 1 base at V and 9 bases at J, with 15 bases between the two ends. CDR3 length: 15 residues. Germline-derived CDR1 and CDR2 are LGHDT and YNNKEL (reference sequence). The CDR3 loop reads CASSQGWQGNKKLFF. CDR3 bases: TGTGCCAGCAGCCAAGGTTGGCAGGGAAATAAAAAACTGTTTTTT.

This clone has more than one count but fewer than ten. This sequence joins TRBV6-5 and TRBJ1-6, with 7 positions matching TRBD1. The CDR3 has 14 amino acids. Germline CDR1 and CDR2: MNHEY and SVGAGI. Losses at the gene ends were 5 bases for V and 10 bases for J; bases not matched to a gene: 8. CDR3 DNA: TGTGCCAGCAGTCCCCGAGGGGGCGTGTCACCCCTCCACTTT. This gives the protein CASSPRGGVSPLHF.

This clone appeared a single time. The chain links TRBV5-1 to TRBJ2-7; 7 bases map to TRBD1. CDR1 is SGHRS and CDR2 is YFSETQ in the germline V gene. The CDR3 length is 17 residues. Trimming removed 4 bases from V and 7 bases from J; junction bases left unmatched: 20. In DNA form, the CDR3 reads TGCGCCAGCAGCCCAAACCCTGGGACAGCTAGAGCAGGGGAGCAGTACTTC. Protein sequence: CASSPNPGTARAGEQYF. Supplemented by reference TRBV5-1 and TRBJ2-7, the full variable domain reads KAGVTQTPRYLIKTRGQQVTLSCSPISGHRSVSWYQQTPGQGLQFLFEYFSETQRNKGNFPGRFSGRQFSNSRSEMNVSTLELGDSALYLCASSPNPGTARAGEQYFGPGTRLTVT.

V and J are TRBV11-1 and TRBJ1-2; D unresolved. V shed 5 bases and J shed 4 bases, with 11 bases lying between them. The CDR3 sequence is 13 residues long. The germline gives CDR1 SGHAT, CDR2 FQDESV (reference sequence). The CDR3, as DNA: TGTGCCAGCAGCCCCCCGACTGTCTATGGCTACACCTTC. This sequence encodes CASSPPTVYGYTF.

V usage is TRBV15 and J usage is TRBJ1-5, with 8 bases lining up with TRBD1. J gave up 1 base and V 0 bases, and 5 bases lay outside the gene matches. Germline V CDR1 and CDR2: LNHNV, YYDKDF (reference sequence). The CDR3 is made up of 17 amino acids. Here the CDR3 DNA reads TGTGCCACCAGCAGAGACGGCGGACAGGGAAGCAATCAGCCCCAGCATTTT. Translating gives CATSRDGGQGSNQPQHF.

The CDR3 coding sequence is TGTGCCAGCAGCTTACAGGGGGCGAACACTGAAGCTTTCTTT. This translates into CASSLQGANTEAFF. The chain couples TRBV7-3 to TRBJ1-1, with 8 bases lining up with TRBD1. The CDR3 consists of 14 residues. The V and J ends lost 2 bases and 1 base, in that order; junction bases with no gene match: 0. Germline values: CDR1 SGHTA, CDR2 FQGTGA.

This clone was observed a few times. The chain employs TRBV6-5 and TRBJ1-3, with 9 nucleotides matching TRBD1. Germline CDR1 and CDR2: MNHEY and SVGAGI. The J segment lost 2 bases and the V segment lost 5 bases, leaving 1 base of the junction unmatched. The CDR3 totals 14 residues. CDR3 sequence (DNA): TGTGCCAGCAGTCGGACAGGGGCTGGAAACACCATATATTTT. Translating gives CASSRTGAGNTIYF.

The chain links TRBV7-3 to TRBJ2-1; 7 nucleotides match TRBD2. The CDR3 has 14 amino acids. Germline V gene sequence: CDR1 SGHTA, CDR2 FQGTGA. V was pared by 4 bases and J by 9 bases, with 9 bases of the junction left unmatched. CDR3 residues: CASSSGLEASEQFF. In DNA, the CDR3 is TGTGCCAGCAGCTCCGGACTAGAGGCTAGTGAGCAGTTCTTC.

This chain links TRBV7-2 with TRBJ1-1, with 7 bases lining up with TRBD1. This CDR3 spans 15 amino acids. J lost 0 bases, V lost 7 bases, and 8 bases had no gene match. Germline CDR1 SGHTA, CDR2 FQGNSA. In nucleotides, the CDR3 is TGTGCCAGCATCCGACAGGGTGGCATGAACACTGAAGCTTTCTTT. Translating it yields CASIRQGGMNTEAFF.

The chain has TRBV19 and TRBJ1-2, with 9 bases aligning to TRBD1. Germline V lookup: CDR1 LNHDA, CDR2 SQIVND (reference sequence). The J segment lost 6 bases and the V segment lost 5 bases, leaving 4 bases of the junction unmatched. CDR3 length equals 13 residues. The CDR3 DNA is TGTGCCAGTAGTTCCGGGACAGGGAATGGCTACACCTTC. Its translation: CASSSGTGNGYTF. Together with reference TRBV19 and TRBJ1-2, the CDR3 gives the full variable domain: DGGITQSPKYLFRKEGQNVTLSCEQNLNHDAMYWYRQDPGQGLRLIYYSQIVNDFQKGDIAEGYSVSREKKESFPLTVTSAQKNPTAFYLCASSSGTGNGYTFGSGTRLTVV.

The V and J genes are TRBV20-1 and TRBJ1-1; D gene ambiguous. Trimming left V 7 bases short and J 2 bases short, with 8 bases between. The CDR3 is 11 residues long. CDR1 DFQATT and CDR2 SNEGSKA come from the germline V gene (reference sequence). The CDR3 protein is CSGGFNTEAFF. The CDR3 DNA sequence: TGCAGTGGAGGGTTTAACACTGAAGCTTTCTTT.

The V and J genes are TRBV19 and TRBJ1-4; perhaps TRBD1 as D (6 bases). From germline, CDR1 is LNHDA and CDR2 SQIVND (reference sequence). The CDR3 is 16 amino acids. Trimming removed 4 bases at V and 0 bases at J, with 12 bases between. The CDR3 region is CASSTGQGPTNEKLFF. The DNA of the CDR3 is TGTGCCAGTAGTACCGGTCAGGGGCCAACTAATGAAAAACTGTTTTTT.

This clone has only one observation. This chain links TRBV7-9 with TRBJ2-2; no clear D. Germline assignment: CDR1 SEHNR and CDR2 FQNEAQ (reference sequence). The CDR3 spans 15 residues. Trimming pared 4 bases from V and 5 bases from J, leaving 14 bases between. CDR3 nucleotide sequence: TGTGCCAGCAGCTCCATGACACTTTCAACCGGGGAGCTGTTTTTT. It codes for CASSSMTLSTGELFF.

V gene TRBV19 combines with J gene TRBJ1-6; D might be TRBD1 (5 bases). V lost 4 bases, J lost 9 bases, and 10 bases lay in between. This CDR3 is built from 13 residues. Germline CDR1 LNHDA, CDR2 SQIVND (reference sequence). The chain's CDR3 is CASSTREGSPLHF. DNA of the CDR3: TGTGCCAGTAGTACCAGGGAGGGTTCACCCCTCCACTTT.

The V call is TRBV18, the J call TRBJ2-3; D uncertain. The length of the CDR3 is 12 residues. The ends were cut back, 2 bases at V and 4 bases at J, with 4 bases in the middle. CDR1 and CDR2 from the germline V gene are KGHSH and LQKENI. CDR3 residues: CASSPGPDTQYF. CDR3 DNA: TGTGCCAGCTCACCAGGGCCAGATACGCAGTATTTT.

This chain connects TRBV27 to TRBJ2-7; tentatively, D is TRBD2 (6 bases). Trimming removed 2 bases from V and 4 bases from J, with 24 bases in between. Germline CDR1 is MNHEY and CDR2 is SMNVEV (reference sequence). There are 18 residues in the CDR3. The CDR3 DNA sequence: TGTGCCAGCAGTTTACGGAAAGGCCTAACCGGGACTCATTACGAGCAGTACTTC. Its translation: CASSLRKGLTGTHYEQYF.

The CDR3 coding sequence is TGTGCCACAGGGCGAAATGAGCAGTTCTTC. As protein: CATGRNEQFF. The chain is built from TRBV28 and TRBJ2-1; D possibly corresponds to TRBD1 (5 bases). Germline V lookup: CDR1 MDHEN, CDR2 SYDVKM. The length of the CDR3 is 10 residues. V was trimmed by 10 bases and J by 7 bases, leaving 8 bases between them. The full variable domain, with the rest looked up from reference TRBV28 and TRBJ2-1, is DVKVTQSSRYLVKRTGEKVFLECVQDMDHENMFWYRQDPGLGLRLIYFSYDVKMKEKGDIPEGYSVSREKKERFSLILESASTNQTSMYLCATGRNEQFFGPGTRLTVL.

In its sample, this clone was seen once. The chain combines TRBV19 with TRBJ1-5; D may be TRBD1 (5 bases). The CDR3 is 16 amino acids. The V end was cut by 3 bases, the J end by 5 bases, with 17 bases between. Germline loops: CDR1 LNHDA, CDR2 SQIVND (reference sequence). The CDR3 is CASSIMGPRRYQPQHF. As DNA, the CDR3 is TGTGCCAGTAGTATTATGGGGCCACGAAGATATCAGCCCCAGCATTTT.